The clone carrying this TCR beta chain was counted a single time. V lost 5 bases to trimming and J lost 6 bases; unmatched junction nucleotides: 4. In germline, CDR1 is MNHEY, CDR2 SVGAGI. The length of the CDR3 is 14 residues. The record originates from a study of blood T cell repertoires in COVID-19. Per the study methods: Estimation of nucleated cell counts relied on the amplification of reference gene primers. Measured with immunoSEQ multiplex PCR; TCRdb has only the in-frame clones, and not every one. The V and J calls and clone size are taken from that table; D and trimming were inferred from the DNA. The sample has about 180,000 clones, approximately 90% seen once; the top ten hold 1.5% to 2%.

Source material: peripheral blood. This clonotype originated in a woman between 50 and 59 years old with acute or convalescent COVID-19. The rearrangement links TRBV6-5 to TRBJ1-4, with TRBD1 identical over 9 bases. CDR3 loop: CASSPQGAHEKLFF. CDR3 bases: TGTGCCAGCAGTCCACAGGGGGCTCATGAAAAACTGTTTTTT.